Following are 11 T cell receptor beta chains from one sample sequenced in a study of shared clonotypes between healthy human individuals. The assay was immunoSEQ multiplex PCR, and TCRdb's table has in-frame clones only and misses some. The profile shows around 560,000 clones, 85% to 95% of them singletons. Naive CD8 cells lacked CD45RO, underwent positive selection for CCR7 and left out terminally differentiated effector memory CD45RA+ cells. Specimen: naive CD8+ T cells sorted from blood. The receptors were sampled from a woman aged 30 to 39 in good health.

This clone was observed a single time. V usage is TRBV5-4 and J usage is TRBJ1-5; D is undetermined. V lost 0 bases to trimming and J lost 6 bases, with 7 bases between them. CDR1 and CDR2 from the germline V gene are SGHNT and YYREEE (reference sequence). The CDR3 is 13 amino acids. Here the CDR3 reads CASSLGGTQPQHF. DNA for the CDR3: TGTGCCAGCAGCTTGGGTGGAACTCAGCCCCAGCATTTT.

This clone was found once. This chain connects TRBV18 to TRBJ2-7, with TRBD1 identical over 10 bases. In germline, CDR1 is KGHSH, CDR2 LQKENI. V lost 1 base and J lost 5; bases outside the gene matches: 2. This CDR3 spans 14 amino acids. The CDR3 is CASSPRDRGDEQYF. Written as DNA, the CDR3 is TGTGCCAGCTCACCACGGGACAGGGGAGACGAGCAGTACTTC.

The chain combines TRBV5-6 with TRBJ1-1, with D uncertain. Per germline, CDR1 SGHDT and CDR2 YYEEEE. Between the trimmed V and J ends, which lost 0 bases and 1 base, there was a span of 4 bases. The CDR3 consists of 13 residues. In nucleotides, the CDR3 is TGTGCCAGCAGCTTGGGGGCGAACACTGAAGCTTTCTTT. It translates to CASSLGANTEAFF. Based on the CDR3 plus reference TRBV5-6 and TRBJ1-1, the full variable domain is DAGVTQSPTHLIKTRGQQVTLRCSPKSGHDTVSWYQQALGQGPQFIFQYYEEEERQRGNFPDRFSGHQFPNYSSELNVNALLLGDSALYLCASSLGANTEAFFGQGTRLTVV.

The genes are TRBV15 and TRBJ2-5, with 10 nucleotides matching TRBD1. J gave up 4 bases and V 2 bases, and 13 bases lay outside the gene matches. The germline CDR1 and CDR2 sequences are LNHNV and YYDKDF (reference sequence). This CDR3 is 18 amino acids long. The CDR3, as DNA: TGTGCCACCAGCAGATTGGGCCCGGGGACAGGGGAAGGAGAGACCCAGTACTTC. This encodes CATSRLGPGTGEGETQYF.

V gene TRBV9 combines with J gene TRBJ2-1; 7 nucleotides match TRBD2. CDR1 SGDLS and CDR2 YYNGEE come from the germline V gene. This CDR3 is built from 16 residues. V lost 3 bases, J lost 4 bases, and 10 bases stayed unmatched. CDR3 DNA: TGTGCCAGCAGCGAGCGAGCGGGATCGGGTTACAATGAGCAGTTCTTC. This gives the protein CASSERAGSGYNEQFF. Complete variable domain (other parts from reference TRBV9 and TRBJ2-1): DSGVTQTPKHLITATGQRVTLRCSPRSGDLSVYWYQQSLDQGLQFLIQYYNGEERAKGNILERFSAQQFPDLHSELNLSSLELGDSALYFCASSERAGSGYNEQFFGPGTRLTVL.

This chain connects TRBV9 to TRBJ2-5; 10 positions match TRBD1. This CDR3 region has 15 residues. CDR1 is SGDLS and CDR2 is YYNGEE in the germline V gene. V lost 0 bases to trimming and J lost 4 bases; unmatched junction nucleotides: 3. Here the CDR3 reads CASSVAGTGAETQYF. As DNA, the CDR3 is TGTGCCAGCAGCGTAGCAGGGACAGGGGCAGAGACCCAGTACTTC. Looking up the rest from reference TRBV9 and TRBJ2-5 gives the full variable domain: DSGVTQTPKHLITATGQRVTLRCSPRSGDLSVYWYQQSLDQGLQFLIQYYNGEERAKGNILERFSAQQFPDLHSELNLSSLELGDSALYFCASSVAGTGAETQYFGPGTRLLVL.

Here the CDR3 DNA reads TGTGCCAGCAGTTGGGTTCTCAGCATAATCCACAATGAGCAGTTCTTC. Protein: CASSWVLSIIHNEQFF. The chain is built from TRBV28 and TRBJ2-1; D gene uncertain. The germline V gene has CDR1 MDHEN and CDR2 SYDVKM. This CDR3 has 16 residues. V was pared by 4 bases and J by 5 bases, with 18 bases between. The entire variable domain, with the rest obtained from reference TRBV28 and TRBJ2-1, is as follows: DVKVTQSSRYLVKRTGEKVFLECVQDMDHENMFWYRQDPGLGLRLIYFSYDVKMKEKGDIPEGYSVSREKKERFSLILESASTNQTSMYLCASSWVLSIIHNEQFFGPGTRLTVL.

The genes are TRBV6-1 and TRBJ2-7, with TRBD2 identical over 12 bases. Germline loops: CDR1 MNHNS, CDR2 SASEGT. The CDR3 spans 15 residues. Losses at the gene ends were 6 bases for V and 2 bases for J; bases not matched to a gene: 5. This CDR3 reads CASRGLAGDAYEQYF. The CDR3 bases are TGTGCCAGCAGGGGACTAGCGGGCGACGCCTACGAGCAGTACTTC.

The V call is TRBV2, the J call TRBJ2-2, with 7 bases identical to TRBD2. V shed 3 bases and J 1 base; nucleotides not matched to a gene: 5. Germline CDR1 SNHLY, CDR2 FYNNEI. The CDR3 covers 16 residues. The CDR3 is CASSDPTSWNTGELFF. The DNA of the CDR3 is TGTGCCAGCAGTGACCCGACTAGCTGGAACACCGGGGAGCTGTTTTTT.

This rearrangement joins TRBV7-9 to TRBJ2-7; 9 positions match TRBD1. The CDR3 is 15 residues long. Germline trimming cut 2 bases from V and 5 bases from J; bases unmatched to any gene: 7. Germline V gene sequence: CDR1 SEHNR, CDR2 FQNEAQ (reference sequence). This CDR3 reads CASSLPPTGGHEQYF. CDR3 nucleotides: TGTGCCAGCAGCTTACCCCCTACAGGGGGCCACGAGCAGTACTTC.

The chain uses TRBV28 and TRBJ1-4; D not resolved. Germline CDR1 is MDHEN and CDR2 is SYDVKM. V lost 3 bases and J 6 bases, leaving 17 bases between the germline ends. The CDR3 is 16 residues long. Here the CDR3 reads CASSFLTHALDEKLFF. Written as DNA, the CDR3 is TGTGCCAGCAGTTTCCTGACCCACGCGCTGGATGAAAAACTGTTTTTT.